Included here is one T cell receptor beta chain sequence, with context. No antigen is known for it. The sample is drawn from a study of T cells after yellow fever vaccination. Trimming took 3 bases from V and 4 from J; bases not matched to a gene: 7. Germline CDR1 WSHSY, CDR2 SAAADI. This CDR3 spans 16 amino acids. Conversion of TCR transcripts into cDNA relied on 5'RACE template switching, which added a universal primer site and UMIs. From the 5' RACE reads, TCRdb called clonotypes with MiXCR, one entry per CDR3 protein. The table records approximately 550,000 distinct CDR3 sequences, around 21% of them present only once. Study-wide results and caveats: Sorted repertoires could include abundant contaminating clonotypes from bulk cells. Subsequent booster samples again held most clones from primary vaccination (roughly 96% CD4, about 90% CD8).

This clonotype originated in a man between 25 and 39 years old who received the YFV17D yellow fever vaccine. The sequencing used PBMCs, collected 15 days after the yellow fever booster vaccination. The chain is built from TRBV10-2 and TRBJ2-7, with 12 bases identical to TRBD2. The CDR3: CASSDPTSGSSYEQYF. The CDR3 DNA reads as TGCGCCAGCAGTGACCCGACTAGCGGGAGTTCTTACGAGCAGTACTTC.